This T cell receptor (beta chain) originates from a study of T cell responses to AZD1222 COVID-19 vaccine. On this clone itself: The antigen is not known.

Trimming cost V 6 bases and J 0 bases, with 5 bases left between them. The length of the CDR3 is 11 residues. Germline CDR1 GTSNPN, CDR2 SVGIG (reference sequence). Overall study findings and caveats: Seropositive AZD1222 recipients at baseline numbered only five or six. In all cases, repertoires were sampled only after the peak T cell response.

Sequenced by immunoSEQ multiplex PCR; TCRdb stores in-frame clones only, minus some. This table holds over 100,000 clones, roughly 87% found once. The specimen comprised peripheral blood, sampled on day 0 of AZD1222 vaccination. The TCR was taken from an adult in good health. V usage is TRBV30 and J usage is TRBJ1-2; no clear D. CDR3: CACETNYGYTF. For the CDR3, the DNA is TGTGCCTGCGAAACTAACTATGGCTACACCTTC.